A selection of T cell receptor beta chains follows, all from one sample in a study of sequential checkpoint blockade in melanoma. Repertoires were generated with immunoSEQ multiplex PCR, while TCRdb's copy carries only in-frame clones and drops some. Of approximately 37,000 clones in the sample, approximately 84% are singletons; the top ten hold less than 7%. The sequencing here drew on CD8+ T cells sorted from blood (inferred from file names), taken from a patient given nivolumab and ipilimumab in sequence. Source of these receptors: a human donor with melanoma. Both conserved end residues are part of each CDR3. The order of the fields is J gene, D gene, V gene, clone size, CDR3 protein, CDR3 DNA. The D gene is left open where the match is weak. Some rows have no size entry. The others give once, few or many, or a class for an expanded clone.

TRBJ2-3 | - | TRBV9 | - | CASSTRGASMDTQYF | TGTGCCAGCAGCACGCGGGGAGCTTCCATGGATACGCAGTATTTT
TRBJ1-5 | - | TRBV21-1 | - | CASSKKAGGVNQPQHF | TGTGCCAGCAGCAAAAAGGCAGGGGGCGTGAATCAGCCCCAGCATTTT
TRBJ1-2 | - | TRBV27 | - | CASRPGGSNYGYTF | TGTGCCAGCAGGCCCGGGGGGAGCAACTATGGCTACACCTTC
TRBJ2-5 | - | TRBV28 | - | CASSLIGGRPQETQYF | TGTGCCAGCAGTTTAATTGGAGGGAGGCCCCAAGAGACCCAGTACTTC
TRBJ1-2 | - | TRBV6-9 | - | CASFGEGGYTF | TGTGCCAGTTTCGGGGAAGGAGGCTACACCTTC
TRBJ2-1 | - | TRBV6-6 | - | CASSYPGHDEQFF | TGTGCCAGCAGTTACCCCGGACACGATGAGCAGTTCTTC
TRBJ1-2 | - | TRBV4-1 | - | CASSQSTDPYGYTF | TGCGCCAGCAGCCAATCGACAGACCCCTATGGCTACACCTTC
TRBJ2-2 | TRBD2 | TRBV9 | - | CASSVSGGQGGELFF | TGTGCCAGCAGCGTCAGCGGGGGGCAAGGCGGGGAGCTGTTTTTT
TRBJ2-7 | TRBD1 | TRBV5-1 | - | CASSPGQGAPGEQYF | TGCGCCAGCAGCCCAGGACAGGGCGCCCCGGGCGAGCAGTACTTC
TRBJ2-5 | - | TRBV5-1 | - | CASRHRLGQGQETQYF | TGCGCCAGCCGACACCGACTAGGTCAGGGCCAAGAGACCCAGTACTTC
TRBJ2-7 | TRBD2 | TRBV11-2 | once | CASSSTAGTSGTSTEYF | TGTGCCAGCAGCTCAACGGCCGGGACTAGCGGGACCAGTACCGAGTACTTC
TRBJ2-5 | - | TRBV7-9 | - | CASSLVGGQETQYF | TGTGCCAGCAGCTTAGTTGGGGGGCAAGAGACCCAGTACTTC
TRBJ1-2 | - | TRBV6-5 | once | CASSYTGRNYGYTF | TGTGCCAGCAGTTACACAGGGCGCAACTATGGCTACACCTTC
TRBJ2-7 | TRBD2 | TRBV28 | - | CASSPERELYEQYF | TGTGCCAGCAGTCCCGAGCGGGAGCTTTACGAGCAGTACTTC
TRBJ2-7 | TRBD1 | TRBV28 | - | CATKMGQGAGEQYF | TGTGCCACAAAGATGGGACAGGGGGCTGGCGAGCAGTACTTC
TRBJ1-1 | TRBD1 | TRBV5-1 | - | CASSPDDRAGTEAFF | TGCGCCAGCAGCCCGGATGACAGGGCGGGCACTGAAGCTTTCTTT
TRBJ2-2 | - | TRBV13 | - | CASSLSGGTGELFF | TGTGCCAGCAGCTTAAGCGGAGGCACCGGGGAGCTGTTTTTT
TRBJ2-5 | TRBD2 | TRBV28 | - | CASSLTSGELETQYF | TGTGCCAGCAGTTTGACTAGCGGGGAGCTTGAGACCCAGTACTTC
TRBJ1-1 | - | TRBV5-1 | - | CASSLVIGGGGTEAFF | TGCGCCAGCAGCTTGGTGATTGGGGGAGGTGGAACTGAAGCTTTCTTT
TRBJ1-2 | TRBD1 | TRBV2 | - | CASRDRNYGYTF | TGTGCCAGCAGGGACAGGAACTATGGCTACACCTTC
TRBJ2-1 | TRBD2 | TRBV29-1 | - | CSVEGARTSGQSSYNEQFF | TGCAGCGTTGAAGGGGCAAGGACTAGCGGGCAAAGCTCCTACAATGAGCAGTTCTTC
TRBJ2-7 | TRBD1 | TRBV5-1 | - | CASSLSPGQGAYEQYF | TGCGCCAGCAGTCTCAGTCCGGGACAGGGGGCCTACGAGCAGTACTTC
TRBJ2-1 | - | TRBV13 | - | CASSLWARNEQFF | TGTGCCAGCAGCTTATGGGCCCGAAATGAGCAGTTCTTC
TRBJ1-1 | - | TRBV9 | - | CASSVGTVNTEAFF | TGTGCCAGCAGCGTAGGAACGGTGAACACTGAAGCTTTCTTT
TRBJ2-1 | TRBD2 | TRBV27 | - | CASTSGTSGYNEQFF | TGTGCCAGCACTTCCGGGACTAGCGGATACAATGAGCAGTTCTTC
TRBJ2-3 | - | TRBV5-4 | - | CASSPVESDTQYF | TGTGCCAGCAGCCCGGTCGAGTCAGATACGCAGTATTTT